This entry concerns a single TCR beta chain. Antigen unknown. CDR1 is MNHNS and CDR2 is SASEGT in the germline V gene. The CDR3 is made up of 14 amino acids. The V end was cut by 6 bases, the J end by 3 bases, with 14 bases between. TCRdb redid the calling of the multiplex PCR reads with MiXCR, one entry per CDR3 protein. The profile shows about 14,000 distinct CDR3 sequences, around 55% of them singletons. The sample is drawn from a study of breast tumors, draining lymph nodes, adjacent tissues. Study findings and constraints: Luminal-like breast cancer showed significantly higher tumor–nontumor repertoire similarity than basal-like. Tumor repertoires ranked between lymph nodes and nontumor tissue in diversity, with V and J gene preferences.

Sequenced input: tumor-adjacent breast tissue. This TCR came from a female donor with breast cancer. Some clones in this sample may be carry-over from other donors' samples. The genes are TRBV6-1 and TRBJ1-2; maybe TRBD1 (6 bases). CDR3 protein: CASSEPDSDYGYTF. The CDR3 bases are TGTGCCAGCAGCGAGCCGGACAGTGACTATGGCTACACCTTC.